This T cell receptor beta chain is from a study of cytotoxic CD8 clonotypes in ibrutinib-treated CLL. For the study at large: Within the patient group, ten to twelve were relapsed/refractory and approximately 15 treatment-naive, and some 17 were IGHV unmutated. Results showed some 24 partial and 2 complete responses; following median approximately 69 months, approximately 14 remained remitted, about twelve advanced. On average, each sample had hundreds of thousands of productive templates and more than 75,000 productive rearrangements. General observations from the study: Patients with sustained remission and those progressing were sampled at differing times.

The method was immunoSEQ multiplex PCR; TCRdb's version includes in-frame clones alone and lacks a portion of them. The sample gives tens of thousands of clones, 60% to 80% of which show up once; about 13% is in the top ten. A word on this clone: Its antigen is not identified.

The V gene's germline CDR1 is SQVTM and CDR2 ANQGSEA. This CDR3 region has 13 residues. V lost 3 bases and J lost 0, with 8 bases in between. The source is a human donor with chronic lymphocytic leukemia. This specimen consisted of PBMCs, obtained after 12 months of ibrutinib treatment. The chain combines TRBV29-1 with TRBJ1-1; D might be TRBD1 (5 bases). CDR3 loop: CSVDDSMNTEAFF. Here the CDR3 DNA reads TGCAGCGTTGACGACAGCATGAACACTGAAGCTTTCTTT.